This T cell receptor (beta chain) is from a study of identical twins. This clonotype was recorded many times. TCRdb recomputed calls from the 5' RACE reads with MiXCR, one row per CDR3 protein. The sample contains about 340,000 distinct CDR3 sequences, roughly 9% of which appear only once. The sequence came from a woman aged 45-65 years in good health. Sequencing used naive T cells sorted from blood.

The chain's CDR3 is CASSLRTGGLYNEQFF. CDR3 nucleotides: TGTGCCAGCAGCTTAAGGACAGGGGGCCTCTACAATGAGCAGTTCTTC. This chain links TRBV7-3 with TRBJ2-1; 11 bases line up with TRBD1. Trimming took 1 base from V and 3 from J; bases not matched to a gene: 2. Per the germline V gene, CDR1 is SGHTA and CDR2 is FQGTGA. The CDR3 sequence is 16 residues long.